This TCR beta chain was documented in a study of blood T cell repertoires in COVID-19. Study overall: Spain, Italy and the United States supplied samples that represented acute and convalescent COVID-19. In each case, the material was cDNA or gDNA derived from T cells, B-cell-depleted T cells, or PBMCs.

CDR3 length: 14 amino acids. V was pared by 2 bases and J by 1 base, with 9 bases between. Germline CDR1 reads SGHAT; CDR2 reads FQNNGV. Seattle patients were enrolled during active infection and followed longitudinally. Authors' processing steps: Reference gene primer amplification in the assay estimated nucleated cell counts. Repertoires were generated with immunoSEQ multiplex PCR, while TCRdb's copy carries only in-frame clones and drops some. V and J calls and clone size are copied from that table; D and trimming were computed from the DNA. Of 200,000 to 250,000 clones listed, more than 75% are singletons.

This clonotype was obtained from a woman aged 80 or over with COVID-19, enrolled during active disease. The V gene is TRBV11-2, the J gene TRBJ2-7; D is unresolved. Sequenced material: peripheral blood. The CDR3 DNA follows: TGTGCCAGCAGCTTACAGGCTCTATCCTACGAGCAGTACTTC. This gives the protein CASSLQALSYEQYF.